These T cell receptor beta chains were read from a single sample in a study of shared clonotypes between healthy human individuals. The repertoire was sequenced with immunoSEQ multiplex PCR; TCRdb's copy has only in-frame clones and lacks some. The profile shows 200,000 to 250,000 clones, 60% to 70% of them singletons. The sequencing sample was made of memory CD4+ T cells sorted from blood. The receptors were gathered from a man aged 25 to 40 in good health. Each CDR3 is given with its conserved first and last residue. D genes are given only for firm matches. Clone size appears in some rows only: once, few, many, or a class for an expanded clone.

>-|TRBV11-2|TRBJ1-2|many
CASSTVMLYGYTF
TGTGCCAGCTCGACAGTAATGCTATATGGCTACACCTTC
>-|TRBV11-2|TRBJ1-5|few
CASSPGDHQPQHF
TGTGCCAGCAGTCCAGGGGACCATCAGCCCCAGCATTTT
>-|TRBV5-6|TRBJ2-1|-
CASSLVLNEQFF
TGTGCCAGCAGCTTGGTACTCAATGAGCAGTTCTTC
>-|TRBV11-2|TRBJ1-1|-
CASSPVTVNTEAFF
TGTGCCAGCAGCCCTGTCACTGTGAACACTGAAGCTTTCTTT
>TRBD2|TRBV10-3|TRBJ2-3|-
CAIRGAAGTSTQRTDTQYF
TGTGCCATCAGGGGCGCCGCGGGGACTAGCACACAACGCACAGATACGCAGTATTTT
>TRBD2|TRBV15|TRBJ2-3|-
CATSKAGESADTQYF
TGTGCCACCAGCAAAGCGGGAGAGTCCGCAGATACGCAGTATTTT
>-|TRBV2|TRBJ2-2|once
CASSEGEYGELFF
TGTGCCAGCAGTGAAGGGGAGTACGGGGAGCTGTTTTTT
>TRBD2|TRBV15|TRBJ2-7|-
CATSENPGTSGRIHF
TGTGCCACCAGCGAGAATCCCGGGACTAGCGGGAGAATTCACTTC
>TRBD2|TRBV27|TRBJ2-2|-
CASSYWLRSGLAGDTGELFF
TGTGCCAGCAGCTATTGGCTCCGGAGCGGACTAGCGGGAGACACCGGGGAGCTGTTTTTT
>-|TRBV2|TRBJ2-5|-
CASSEGWGQYF
TGTGCCAGCAGCGAAGGCTGGGGCCAGTACTTC
>-|TRBV18|TRBJ1-3|-
CASSPRQGIDTIYF
TGTGCCAGCTCACCACGCCAGGGTATAGACACCATATATTTT
>-|TRBV10-3|TRBJ2-2|-
CAISGKPIPGQSTGELFF
TGTGCCATCAGTGGTAAGCCAATTCCGGGACAAAGCACCGGGGAGCTGTTTTTT
>-|TRBV4-1|TRBJ2-2|few
CASSFVVSTGELFF
TGCGCCAGCAGCTTCGTGGTTAGCACCGGGGAGCTGTTTTTT
>-|TRBV28|TRBJ2-4|-
CASSFWGQGGIQYF
TGTGCCAGCAGTTTCTGGGGCCAGGGTGGCATTCAGTACTTC
>-|TRBV28|TRBJ2-5|many
CASSLAIISQETQYF
TGTGCCAGCAGTTTAGCCATTATAAGTCAAGAGACCCAGTACTTC
>-|TRBV14|TRBJ2-1|once
CASSPRLIGEQFF
TGTGCCAGCAGCCCGCGTCTGATAGGGGAGCAGTTCTTC
>-|TRBV6-6|TRBJ2-2|-
CASGDQGKTGELFF
TGTGCCAGCGGAGATCAGGGGAAGACCGGGGAGCTGTTTTTT
>TRBD1|TRBV25-1|TRBJ2-6|-
CASGPDRVSGANVLTF
TGTGCCAGCGGCCCAGACAGGGTGTCTGGGGCCAACGTCCTGACTTTC
>TRBD2|TRBV5-6|TRBJ2-7|-
CASNSGGYLGREQYF
TGTGCCAGCAACTCGGGAGGGTATCTGGGAAGGGAGCAGTACTTC
>TRBD1|TRBV19|TRBJ2-3|few
CASSTYQGAQFTDTQYF
TGTGCCAGTAGTACATACCAGGGGGCACAATTCACAGATACGCAGTATTTT
>-|TRBV18|TRBJ1-3|few
CASSPGGSGNTIYF
TGTGCCAGCTCACCGGGCGGTTCCGGAAACACCATATATTTT
>-|TRBV5-1|TRBJ2-5|-
CASSLQGSIGETQYF
TGCGCCAGCAGCTTGCAAGGATCTATTGGAGAGACCCAGTACTTC
>-|TRBV2|TRBJ2-7|-
CASRVSGGSYEQYF
TGTGCCAGCAGAGTGTCCGGGGGCTCCTACGAGCAGTACTTC
>-|TRBV2|TRBJ2-5|-
CASSEQGGGQETQYF
TGTGCCAGCAGTGAACAGGGAGGAGGCCAAGAGACCCAGTACTTC
>-|TRBV7-2|TRBJ1-2|-
CASSLAPGTFYGYTF
TGTGCCAGCAGCTTAGCGCCCGGGACCTTCTATGGCTACACCTTC
>TRBD1|TRBV6-6|TRBJ2-2|-
CASSYKDRGGTGELFF
TGTGCCAGCAGCTACAAGGACAGGGGGGGCACCGGGGAGCTGTTTTTT
>TRBD1|TRBV5-1|TRBJ1-5|few
CASSFGQGNQPQHF
TGCGCCAGCAGCTTCGGACAGGGCAATCAGCCCCAGCATTTT
>TRBD1|TRBV7-9|TRBJ1-4|-
CASRATTGENEKLFF
TGTGCCAGCAGGGCCACGACAGGGGAGAATGAAAAACTGTTTTTT
>TRBD2|TRBV7-8|TRBJ2-3|-
CASSTPTDGTSRTRTDTQYF
TGTGCCAGCAGCACTCCGACGGACGGGACTAGCCGCACTAGAACAGATACGCAGTATTTT
>TRBD1|TRBV5-1|TRBJ2-3|-
CASSLATGAGTDTQYF
TGCGCCAGCAGCTTGGCCACAGGGGCAGGCACAGATACGCAGTATTTT
>TRBD1|TRBV27|TRBJ2-1|-
CASSPRQGGPYNEQFF
TGTGCCAGCAGTCCCCGACAGGGTGGGCCCTACAATGAGCAGTTCTTC
>-|TRBV29-1|TRBJ1-3|-
CSAGGAGNTIYF
TGCAGCGCCGGGGGGGCTGGAAACACCATATATTTT
>TRBD1|TRBV4-1|TRBJ2-1|-
CASSQPGTGLNEQFF
TGCGCCAGCAGCCAACCCGGGACAGGGCTCAATGAGCAGTTCTTC
>TRBD2|TRBV5-1|TRBJ2-1|-
CASSLGTSGRAGEQFF
TGCGCCAGCAGCTTGGGGACTAGCGGGAGGGCAGGTGAGCAGTTCTTC
>-|TRBV18|TRBJ1-5|few
CASSLGRGQPQHF
TGTGCCAGCTCACTAGGAAGGGGTCAGCCCCAGCATTTT
>-|TRBV7-9|TRBJ2-1|few
CASSLWPARDSAYYNEQFF
TGTGCCAGCAGCTTGTGGCCCGCGAGAGATAGCGCATACTACAATGAGCAGTTCTTC
>TRBD1|TRBV18|TRBJ1-2|-
CASSLNPGQPYGYTF
TGTGCCAGCTCGCTAAACCCGGGACAGCCATATGGCTACACCTTC
>-|TRBV10-1|TRBJ2-1|few
CASSKGGNEQFF
TGCGCCAGCAGTAAAGGCGGGAATGAGCAGTTCTTC
>TRBD1|TRBV9|TRBJ2-1|few
CASSVSGQGGHEQFF
TGTGCCAGCAGCGTCTCAGGACAGGGAGGTCATGAGCAGTTCTTC
>TRBD2|TRBV29-1|TRBJ2-1|few
CSVAGTSGSYNEQFF
TGCAGCGTTGCGGGTACTAGCGGATCCTACAATGAGCAGTTCTTC
>-|TRBV2|TRBJ1-3|once
CASSTQGSTIYF
TGTGCCAGCAGCACCCAGGGGTCGACCATATATTTT
>TRBD2|TRBV27|TRBJ2-1|-
CARGLAGLNEQFF
TGTGCCAGGGGACTAGCGGGCTTAAATGAGCAGTTCTTC